Listed here is a single T cell receptor beta chain. This sample is part of a study of blood T cell repertoires in COVID-19. V lost 0 bases, J lost 2 bases, and 4 bases stayed unmatched. The length of the CDR3 is 15 residues. CDR1 is LNHNV, CDR2 YYDKDF, per germline (reference sequence). The table came from immunoSEQ multiplex PCR; TCRdb's copy has only in-frame clones and leaves some out. The sample carries around 110,000 clones, about 80% recorded once. The sequence came from a man between 70 and 80 years old with acute or convalescent COVID-19. The sequencing input was peripheral blood. The chain couples TRBV15 to TRBJ2-7, with 7 bases fitting TRBD2. The CDR3 loop reads CATSRDGGGAYEQYF. The DNA of the CDR3 is TGTGCCACCAGCAGAGATGGGGGGGGAGCCTACGAGCAGTACTTC.